This paragraph reports one TCR beta chain. What it binds is not known. Amplification used 60 Vbeta primers and 13 Jbeta primers. Method: immunoSEQ multiplex PCR; TCRdb's copy keeps in-frame clones and lacks some. The data contain some 140,000 clones, over 70% of them singletons. This specimen comes from a study of cytomegalovirus exposure and HLA in healthy donors. The junction had 10 bases not matched to a gene; V was cut back by 6 bases and J by 3 bases. The CDR3 sequence is 15 residues long. Germline CDR1 reads SNHLY; CDR2 reads FYNNEI. Overall study findings and caveats: At a 0.05 false discovery rate, a later analysis found approximately 17,000 TCR beta sequences to be associated with HLA alleles. Cytomegalovirus-associated status was assigned to about 150 TCR beta chains.

The V and J genes are TRBV2 and TRBJ2-5; TRBD1 agrees at 7 bases. Sequenced: PBMCs. This TCR was recovered from a woman aged 40 to 49 in good health and CMV-seronegative. The CDR3 nucleotides read TGTGCCAGCAGGTTCCAGGGGGTTATCAAAGAGACCCAGTACTTC. This codes for CASRFQGVIKETQYF.